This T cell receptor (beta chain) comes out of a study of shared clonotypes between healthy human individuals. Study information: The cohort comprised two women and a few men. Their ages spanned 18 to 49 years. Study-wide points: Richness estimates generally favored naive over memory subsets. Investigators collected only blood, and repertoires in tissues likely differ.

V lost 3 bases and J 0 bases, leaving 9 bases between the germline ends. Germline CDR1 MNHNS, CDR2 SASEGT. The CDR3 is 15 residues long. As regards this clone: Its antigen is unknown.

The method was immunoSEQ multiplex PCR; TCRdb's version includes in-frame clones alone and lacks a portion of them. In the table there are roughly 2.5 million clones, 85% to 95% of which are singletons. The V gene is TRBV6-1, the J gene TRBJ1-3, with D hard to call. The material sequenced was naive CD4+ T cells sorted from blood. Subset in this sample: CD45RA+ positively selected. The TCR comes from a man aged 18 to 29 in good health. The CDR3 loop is CASSDPRGSGNTIYF. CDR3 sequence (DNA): TGTGCCAGCAGTGACCCGCGGGGCTCTGGAAACACCATATATTTT.